These T cell receptor beta chains were read from a single sample in a study of identical twins. Via MiXCR, TCRdb re-called the 5' RACE reads, giving one row per CDR3 protein. This sample carries more than 1.5 million distinct CDR3 sequences, about 31% of them seen once, and the ten largest clones take approximately 0.29%. The sample was cord blood. Receptor source: a newborn girl in good health. Each CDR3 is given with its conserved first and last residue. Each record gives: D gene, J gene, clone size, V gene, CDR3 DNA, CDR3 protein. D genes are given only for firm matches. The listing skips clone size in some rows; elsewhere it reads once, few, many or a size class.

>-|TRBJ1-4|-|TRBV5-1
TGCGCCAGCAGCCTACTATCTGGAAAACTGTTTTTT
CASSLLSGKLFF
>-|TRBJ1-5|-|TRBV20-1
TGCAGTGCTAGGGGTAGACAGGGCAATCAGCCCCAGCATTTT
CSARGRQGNQPQHF
>-|TRBJ2-1|few|TRBV3-1
TGTGCCAGCAGCCAAGAAGAAATCTTGGTACAGGGTCACAATGAGCAGTTCTTC
CASSQEEILVQGHNEQFF
>TRBD1|TRBJ1-4|-|TRBV6-1
TGTGCCAGCAGCCATGGACAGGGGATAAATGAAAAACTGTTTTTT
CASSHGQGINEKLFF
>-|TRBJ2-1|few|TRBV6-5
TGTGCCAGCAGTTATCCCTGTTCACCCTACAATGAGCAGTTCTTC
CASSYPCSPYNEQFF
>TRBD1|TRBJ1-2|-|TRBV6-6
TGTGCCAGCAGTTACTCGGGACAGGGGTTTTATGGCTACACCTTC
CASSYSGQGFYGYTF
>-|TRBJ1-1|-|TRBV12-3/TRBV12-4
TGTGCCAGCAGTTTAGACAGAAAGATGAACACTGAAGCTTTCTTT
CASSLDRKMNTEAFF
>TRBD2|TRBJ2-1|-|TRBV28
TGTGCCAGCCGCCCCCCTAGCGGGAGGGCCAACAGCTCCTACAATGAGCAGTTCTTC
CASRPPSGRANSSYNEQFF
>-|TRBJ2-7|-|TRBV11-2
TGTGCCAGCAGCACCCTCCGGGGTTACAGTTCCTACGAGCAGTACTTC
CASSTLRGYSSYEQYF
>-|TRBJ2-3|few|TRBV3-1
TGTGCCAGCAGCCAGGGGGTGGGGGGCACAGATACGCAGTATTTT
CASSQGVGGTDTQYF
>-|TRBJ2-4|-|TRBV20-1
TGCAGTGCTAGAGATAGCACCTTTCTAGCCAAAAACATTCAGTACTTC
CSARDSTFLAKNIQYF
>-|TRBJ1-6|-|TRBV28
TGTGCCAGCAGTTTCTCAACAGGGAGGGCAAATTCACCCCTCCACTTT
CASSFSTGRANSPLHF
>-|TRBJ2-5|few|TRBV12-3/TRBV12-4
TGTGCCAGCACTGAGGGGTACTACCAAGAGACCCAGTACTTC
CASTEGYYQETQYF
>TRBD2|TRBJ2-1|few|TRBV6-5
TGTGCCAGCAGTTACACCTCACTAGCGGGCTCCTCCTACAATGAGCAGTTCTTC
CASSYTSLAGSSYNEQFF
>-|TRBJ2-3|-|TRBV28
TGTGCCAGCAGTACACCATGGGGGGCAGATACGCAGTATTTT
CASSTPWGADTQYF
>-|TRBJ2-1|few|TRBV7-8
TGTGCCAGCAGCTTAGAACGCCCTTCCTACAATGAGCAGTTCTTC
CASSLERPSYNEQFF
>TRBD2|TRBJ2-7|-|TRBV12-3/TRBV12-4
TGTGCCAGCAGTTGGACTAGCGGGGGGGCCGGGTACGAGCAGTACTTC
CASSWTSGGAGYEQYF
>TRBD2|TRBJ2-3|once|TRBV10-1
TGCGCCAGCAGCGCCTTCGCTCGGGTCGGGGGGACAGATACGCAGTATTTT
CASSAFARVGGTDTQYF
>-|TRBJ2-7|-|TRBV29-1
TGCAGCTTCCGGTGGGGGGCCTACGAGCAGTACTTC
CSFRWGAYEQYF
>-|TRBJ2-4|-|TRBV5-6
TGTGCCAGCAGCTTTGATCCAGGGGTGGACATTCAGTACTTC
CASSFDPGVDIQYF
>-|TRBJ1-2|-|TRBV4-2
TGTGCCAGCAGCCAGAAGGATGGCTACACCTTC
CASSQKDGYTF
>-|TRBJ2-1|many|TRBV29-1
TGCAGCGCCGACAACTACAATGAGCAGTTCTTC
CSADNYNEQFF
>-|TRBJ2-2|-|TRBV27
TGTGCCAGCACTTCGCGGCCCTTGAACACCGGGGAGCTGTTTTTT
CASTSRPLNTGELFF
>-|TRBJ2-5|-|TRBV12-3/TRBV12-4
TGTGCCAGCAGCCCATCTAGGGAAGAGACCCAGTACTTC
CASSPSREETQYF
>TRBD1|TRBJ2-3|-|TRBV5-1
TGCGCCAGCAGCTCTGCTGCAGGACAGGGTGTAACAGATACGCAGTATTTT
CASSSAAGQGVTDTQYF
>TRBD2|TRBJ2-7|few|TRBV5-6
TGTGCCAGCAGCCTAACTACTAGCGGGGGCTACTCCTACGAGCAGTACTTC
CASSLTTSGGYSYEQYF
>-|TRBJ2-7|few|TRBV11-2
TGTGCCAGCAGCTTAGACTTAACATGGGTCTCCAGCTCCTACGAGCAGTACTTC
CASSLDLTWVSSSYEQYF
>-|TRBJ2-3|-|TRBV12-3/TRBV12-4
TGTGCCAGCAACCGTGACGGAGGTAGGGGGGGAGATACGCAGTATTTT
CASNRDGGRGGDTQYF
>-|TRBJ1-2|-|TRBV5-5
TGTGCCAGCAGCTTGGAGGGCCAAAGGGGCTATGGCTACACCTTC
CASSLEGQRGYGYTF
>TRBD2|TRBJ2-3|-|TRBV20-1
TGCAGTGCTCGCTCGGGCGCAAGGACTAGCGGCACAGATACGCAGTATTTT
CSARSGARTSGTDTQYF
>TRBD1|TRBJ2-3|-|TRBV20-1
TGCAGTGCTAGAACCCCAGGGACAGGCAGGACAGATACGCAGTATTTT
CSARTPGTGRTDTQYF
>TRBD2|TRBJ2-1|-|TRBV4-1
TGCGCCAGCAGCCATTCGGGGACTAGCGGGAGTGATGGGCAGTTCTTC
CASSHSGTSGSDGQFF
>TRBD2|TRBJ2-1|-|TRBV6-5
TGTGCCAGCAGTTACGCCGGGACTAACTACAATGAGCAGTTCTTC
CASSYAGTNYNEQFF
>TRBD2|TRBJ2-7|-|TRBV5-1
TGCGCCAGCAGCGCACGGACTAGCCATTGCAATGAGCAGTACTTC
CASSARTSHCNEQYF
>-|TRBJ1-2|-|TRBV4-2
TGTGCCAGCTGGGGGACTAACTATGGCTACACCTTC
CASWGTNYGYTF
>TRBD2|TRBJ2-3|few|TRBV20-1
TGCAGTGCTGTTAGCGGGGGGGCCTCAGATACGCAGTATTTT
CSAVSGGASDTQYF
>-|TRBJ2-5|few|TRBV5-1
TGCGCCAGCAGAACTATCGGGGGAGAGACCCAGTACTTC
CASRTIGGETQYF
>-|TRBJ1-6|-|TRBV6-5
TGTGCCAGCAGTTACGCACAGCCCTATAATTCACCCCTCCACTTT
CASSYAQPYNSPLHF
>-|TRBJ2-3|-|TRBV30
TGTGCCTGGAGTGTAGTTAGCACAGATACGCAGTATTTT
CAWSVVSTDTQYF
>-|TRBJ2-1|few|TRBV20-1
TGCAGTGGACTGGGGAAGCGGTTTTACAATGAGCAGTTCTTC
CSGLGKRFYNEQFF
>TRBD2|TRBJ2-1|few|TRBV20-1
TGCAGTGCTAGACCAGCGGGAGGGCGGAGTGAGCAGTTCTTC
CSARPAGGRSEQFF
>-|TRBJ1-5|many|TRBV18
TGTGCCAGCAGTCCCGACAGAAGCAATCAGCCCCAGCATTTT
CASSPDRSNQPQHF
>TRBD2|TRBJ2-7|-|TRBV20-1
TGCAGTGCTCTGGGACTAGCGGTATATAACGAGCAGTACTTC
CSALGLAVYNEQYF